The 22 T cell receptor beta chains below were found in one sample sequenced in a study of T cells in Graves' hyperthyroidism and ophthalmopathy. RNA transcripts gave rise to amplified TCR beta CDR3 regions. Carried out on the TCR CDR3, a first-round RT-PCR used the HTBI primer set. TCRdb processed the multiplex PCR reads anew with MiXCR; each CDR3 protein has one entry. This sample has some 600,000 distinct CDR3 sequences, with over 11% found just once. Sequenced material: blood. These receptors came from a woman in her twenties or thirties with Graves' hyperthyroidism that later progressed to Graves' ophthalmopathy.

This clonotype appeared many times. The chain couples TRBV12-3 or TRBV12-4 to TRBJ2-2; no firm D call. This CDR3 has 15 residues. Deletions cut 3 bases from V and 0 bases from J, with 8 bases between. The CDR3 coding sequence is TGTGCCAGCAGTTTGATACACGCGAACACCGGGGAGCTGTTTTTT. Protein: CASSLIHANTGELFF.

This clonotype was recorded a few times. This chain uses TRBV5-6 with TRBJ2-3; weak D call: TRBD2 (5 bases). The CDR3 has 15 amino acids. Looked up from germline, CDR1 is SGHDT and CDR2 is YYEEEE. The ends were cut back, 1 base at V and 4 bases at J, with 13 bases in the middle. CDR3 sequence: CASSLYGVLADTQYF. The CDR3 nucleotides are TGTGCCAGCAGCTTGTACGGGGTCCTCGCAGATACGCAGTATTTT.

This clonotype was counted a few times. The rearrangement joins TRBV7-2 to TRBJ2-5; 9 positions agree with TRBD1. The CDR3 totals 16 residues. CDR1 is SGHTA and CDR2 is FQGNSA in the germline V gene. Trimming removed 5 bases from V and 13 bases from J; junction bases left unmatched: 20. This chain's CDR3 is CASSPLLGQGSLFWYF. The CDR3 DNA sequence: TGTGCCAGCAGCCCACTACTCGGACAGGGGTCTCTATTTTGGTACTTC.

The chain employs TRBV27 and TRBJ2-1; D ambiguous. The CDR3 is 10 residues long. Per the germline V gene, CDR1 is MNHEY and CDR2 is SMNVEV (reference sequence). Trimming shortened V by 6 bases and J by 9 bases, and 6 bases separated the two germline ends. The CDR3 region is CASRTFEQFF. In nucleotides, the CDR3 is TGTGCCAGCAGGACATTTGAGCAGTTCTTC.

This clonotype was seen at least ten times. The chain combines TRBV7-2 with TRBJ1-6; D unresolved. Trimming took off 5 bases at V and 10 bases at J, with 9 bases between the two ends. The CDR3 contains 12 residues. Germline CDR1 reads SGHTA; CDR2 reads FQGNSA. CDR3 coding DNA: TGTGCCAGCAGCATCCGAAAATCACCCCTCCACTTT. It codes for CASSIRKSPLHF.

This clonotype was counted only a few times. A much larger clone sits a single nucleotide away, making a read error possible. The genes are TRBV12-3 or TRBV12-4 and TRBJ1-1; 8 bases are a match to TRBD1. Losses at the gene ends were 6 bases for V and 6 bases for J; bases not matched to a gene: 6. CDR3 length equals 13 residues. CDR3 DNA: TGTGCCAGCAGACAGGGGGGTGTCGCTGAAGCTTTCTTT. Amino acid sequence: CASRQGGVAEAFF.

This clonotype was recorded a few times. This chain joins TRBV19 and TRBJ2-7; D uncertain. The CDR3 consists of 12 residues. Germline V gene data show CDR1 as LNHDA and CDR2 as SQIVND (reference sequence). V dropped 3 bases and J dropped 7 bases, with 10 bases sitting between them. The CDR3: CASSIGGNEQYF. The CDR3 region has the DNA TGTGCCAGTAGTATTGGTGGGAATGAGCAGTACTTC. The full variable domain, rest sourced from reference TRBV19 and TRBJ2-7, is DGGITQSPKYLFRKEGQNVTLSCEQNLNHDAMYWYRQDPGQGLRLIYYSQIVNDFQKGDIAEGYSVSREKKESFPLTVTSAQKNPTAFYLCASSIGGNEQYFGPGTRLTVT.

This clonotype was found many times. The rearrangement uses TRBV28 and TRBJ1-3, with D tentatively TRBD1 (5 bases). V gave up 6 bases and J gave up 0 bases, with 12 bases separating them. This CDR3 spans 15 amino acids. Germline values: CDR1 MDHEN, CDR2 SYDVKM. CDR3 loop: CASRRDRNSGNTIYF. In DNA form, the CDR3 reads TGTGCCAGCAGGCGGGACCGAAACTCTGGAAACACCATATATTTT.

This clonotype was observed at least ten times. The gene calls are TRBV20-1 and TRBJ2-1, with 8 bases fitting TRBD2. After removal of 3 bases from V and 14 bases from J, the junction contained 12 bases not matched to a gene. The CDR3 consists of 13 residues. From germline, CDR1 is DFQATT and CDR2 SNEGSKA (reference sequence). Here the CDR3 reads CSASVATSDIKFF. The CDR3 coding sequence is TGCAGTGCTAGTGTCGCGACTAGCGACATTAAGTTCTTC.

As concerns this clonotype: Germline is not matched at one junction end, which may reflect a read error. This chain uses TRBV28 with TRBJ2-2; TRBD2 matches 8 bases. Germline V gene lookup returns CDR1 MDHEN and CDR2 SYDVKM. This CDR3 spans 13 amino acids. CDR3 loop: CASSFGLGRELFF. The CDR3, as DNA: TGTGCCAGCAGTTTTGGGCTCGGGAGGGAACTGTTTTTT.

This chain connects TRBV3-1 to TRBJ2-7, with 12 bases fitting TRBD2. V was pared by 8 bases and J by 4 bases, with 6 bases of the junction left unmatched. The CDR3 consists of 14 residues. In germline, CDR1 is LGHDT, CDR2 YNNKEL (reference sequence). In nucleotides, the CDR3 is TGTGCCAGCCGAACGACTAGCGGGGGATACGAGCAGTACTTC. This sequence encodes CASRTTSGGYEQYF.

This clonotype was picked up many times. The chain combines TRBV24-1 with TRBJ1-2; D possibly corresponds to TRBD1 (5 bases). V was clipped by 4 bases and J by 6 bases, with 14 bases between them. CDR1 is KGHDR and CDR2 is SFDVKD in the germline V gene. This CDR3 is built from 14 residues. The CDR3 sequence: CATSDPGMANGYTF. The CDR3 DNA reads TGTGCCACCAGTGACCCAGGGATGGCTAATGGCTACACCTTC.

This clonotype was picked up one time. This clone may be a read error of a much larger clone one base away. This is likely a read error, given that the CDR3 carries no conserved phenylalanine or tryptophan at its end. V and J are TRBV7-3 and TRBJ1-3, with D perhaps TRBD1 (5 bases). V was pared by 5 bases and J by 3 bases, with 11 bases between. This CDR3 is built from 14 residues. CDR1 is SGHTA, CDR2 FQGTGA, per germline. The CDR3 here is CASSQGDYGNTIYL. Here the CDR3 DNA reads TGTGCCAGCAGCCAAGGGGATTATGGAAACACCATATATCTT.

This clonotype turned up a few times. J is TRBJ2-7 and V is TRBV7-9, with D unclear. Per the germline V gene, CDR1 is SEHNR and CDR2 is FQNEAQ (reference sequence). The CDR3 extends over 11 amino acids. V lost 5 bases and J lost 5, with 7 bases in between. The CDR3 sequence: CASSQNHEQYF. CDR3 DNA sequence: TGTGCCAGCAGCCAGAACCACGAGCAGTACTTC.

There are many counts of this clonotype. The chain recombines TRBV18 with TRBJ2-2; D is tentatively TRBD1 or TRBD2 (5 bases each). The germline gives CDR1 KGHSH, CDR2 LQKENI. CDR3 length: 16 residues. V lost 2 bases to trimming and J lost 5 bases, with 15 bases between them. The DNA for the CDR3 is TGTGCCAGCTCACCAGGGACCAGGGCTTATACCGGGGAGCTGTTTTTT. Encoded protein: CASSPGTRAYTGELFF.

In the case of this clonotype: This may stem from a read error, because a much larger clone lies one nucleotide away. V usage is TRBV3-1 and J usage is TRBJ2-5; D is unresolved. The CDR3 consists of 14 residues. V lost 0 bases and J lost 5, with 10 bases in between. Germline CDR1 LGHDT, CDR2 YNNKEL (reference sequence). As DNA, the CDR3 is TGTGCCAGCAGCCAAGATGGATCGTGCGAGACCCAGTACTTC. It encodes CASSQDGSCETQYF.

The V call is TRBV18, the J call TRBJ2-1; D is unclear. V lost 0 bases to trimming and J lost 9 bases, with 12 bases between them. The CDR3 is 14 residues long. Germline V gene data show CDR1 as KGHSH and CDR2 as LQKENI. In nucleotides, the CDR3 is TGTGCCAGCTCACCACCGGGCTCCCACCCTGAGCAGTTCTTC. As protein: CASSPPGSHPEQFF.

This clonotype was detected many times. V usage is TRBV6-1 and J usage is TRBJ1-1; perhaps TRBD1 as D (6 bases). Trimming took 0 bases from V and 7 from J, leaving 9 bases between them. The CDR3 length is 13 residues. CDR1 is MNHNS, CDR2 SASEGT, per germline. The CDR3 sequence is CASSEAGGYEAFF. The DNA for the CDR3 is TGTGCCAGCAGTGAAGCTGGGGGCTATGAAGCTTTCTTT.

Many counts were recorded for this clonotype. The CDR3 sequence: CSVDLDGTDTQYF. In DNA, the CDR3 is TGCAGCGTTGACCTGGATGGCACAGATACGCAGTATTTT. This chain connects TRBV29-1 to TRBJ2-3; D remains unclear. Per germline, CDR1 SQVTM and CDR2 ANQGSEA. The CDR3 runs 13 residues. The V end lost 3 bases, the J end lost 1 base, and 8 bases lay between the germline ends.

This clonotype was recorded many times. This rearrangement joins TRBV30 to TRBJ2-1, with 9 nucleotides matching TRBD2. The CDR3 totals 16 residues. Germline values: CDR1 GTSNPN, CDR2 SVGIG (reference sequence). Losses at the gene ends were 3 bases for V and 0 bases for J; bases not matched to a gene: 6. CDR3 residues: CAWSGRSGSSYNEQFF. The CDR3 DNA sequence: TGTGCCTGGAGCGGTCGTAGCGGGAGCTCCTACAATGAGCAGTTCTTC.

The V gene is TRBV7-9, the J gene TRBJ1-3; D unclear. CDR3 length: 15 amino acids. Germline V gives CDR1 SEHNR, CDR2 FQNEAQ (reference sequence). The V end lost 6 bases, the J end lost 0 bases, and 12 bases lay between the germline ends. The DNA for the CDR3 is TGTGCCAGCAGTGGCCGGCAGTCCTCTGGAAACACCATATATTTT. Residues: CASSGRQSSGNTIYF.

This clonotype occurred many times. The rearrangement links TRBV20-1 to TRBJ2-7; TRBD1 is a possible D gene (5 bases). The V gene lost 8 bases and the J gene lost 2 bases, with 16 bases spanning the gap. Germline V gene data show CDR1 as DFQATT and CDR2 as SNEGSKA (reference sequence). This CDR3 region has 13 residues. The DNA for the CDR3 is TGCAGTCTACCGACAGCTGGCACCTACGAGCAGTACTTC. It translates to CSLPTAGTYEQYF.